One and the same sample provided the 31 T cell receptor beta chains below, sequenced in a study of blood T cell repertoires in COVID-19. Sequencing used immunoSEQ multiplex PCR; TCRdb keeps in-frame clones, though not all of them. The profile shows 250,000 to 400,000 clones, 85% to 90% of them singletons. The sequenced material came from peripheral blood. These receptors were collected from a woman in her twenties or thirties with COVID-19, enrolled during active disease.

This clone is a singleton in its sample. The chain employs TRBV27 and TRBJ2-1, with a possible D match to TRBD1 (6 bases). V lost 3 bases and J 0 bases, leaving 6 bases between the germline ends. The CDR3 is 14 amino acids. The germline CDR1 and CDR2 sequences are MNHEY and SMNVEV (reference sequence). CDR3 DNA: TGTGCCAGCAGTTTGGACAGCTCCTACAATGAGCAGTTCTTC. As protein: CASSLDSSYNEQFF.

The V gene is TRBV16, the J gene TRBJ1-5, with D maybe TRBD1 (5 bases). CDR3 length: 14 amino acids. V gave up 2 bases and J gave up 6 bases, with 11 bases separating them. Germline V gene data show CDR1 as KGHSY and CDR2 as FQNENV. In nucleotides, the CDR3 is TGTGCCAGCAGCCAAGAGGCAGGGCGTCAGCCCCAGCATTTT. Its translation is CASSQEAGRQPQHF.

The chain joins TRBV7-9 to TRBJ2-3, with D maybe TRBD2 (5 bases). Germline values: CDR1 SEHNR, CDR2 FQNEAQ (reference sequence). Trimming left V 10 bases short and J 3 bases short, with 20 bases between. The CDR3 consists of 15 residues. CDR3 nucleotide sequence: TGTGCCACCCAAGGCTGGGCGGGTCGGACAGATACGCAGTATTTT. This encodes CATQGWAGRTDTQYF.

The chain is built from TRBV18 and TRBJ1-6, with 7 bases matching TRBD1. The CDR3 totals 16 residues. CDR1 is KGHSH, CDR2 LQKENI, per germline. V shed 6 bases, J shed 5 bases, and the junction held 10 bases outside the gene matches. The CDR3 sequence: CASSTYRGEDNSPLHF. CDR3 coding DNA: TGTGCCAGCTCCACATACAGGGGCGAAGATAATTCACCCCTCCACTTT.

The chain carries TRBV2 and TRBJ2-7; TRBD2 matches 8 bases. The germline V gene has CDR1 SNHLY and CDR2 FYNNEI. The CDR3 length is 12 residues. J gave up 11 bases and V 6 bases, and 9 bases lay outside the gene matches. This CDR3 is CASSPTSGRKYF. The CDR3, as DNA: TGTGCCAGCAGCCCCACTAGCGGCAGAAAGTACTTC.

Only a few counts were recorded for this clone. This chain uses TRBV11-2 with TRBJ1-1; no reliable D call. V dropped 1 base and J dropped 7 bases, with 7 bases sitting between them. Germline V gives CDR1 SGHAT, CDR2 FQNNGV. CDR3 length: 12 amino acids. Written as DNA, the CDR3 is TGTGCCAGCAGCTTAGGTCCCATTGAAGCTTTCTTT. Its translation is CASSLGPIEAFF.

The chain joins TRBV7-9 to TRBJ2-3; 11 nucleotides agree with TRBD2. The V segment lost 5 bases and the J segment 1 base; nucleotides outside the gene matches: 11. The CDR3 contains 18 residues. Germline V CDR1 and CDR2: SEHNR, FQNEAQ (reference sequence). In DNA, the CDR3 is TGTGCCAGCAGCCCCGGGACTAGCGGAACCGGGGGCACAGATACGCAGTATTTT. It codes for CASSPGTSGTGGTDTQYF.

CDR3 nucleotide sequence: TGTGCCAGCAGTGATGACAGGAGGGAGACCCAGTACTTC. Protein: CASSDDRRETQYF. V usage is TRBV6-1 and J usage is TRBJ2-5, with D perhaps TRBD1 (6 bases). CDR1 and CDR2 (germline): MNHNS, SASEGT. This CDR3 region has 13 residues. V lost 3 bases and J 5 bases, leaving 10 bases between the germline ends.

This chain links TRBV15 with TRBJ2-5, with D possibly being TRBD1 (6 bases). This CDR3 contains 17 residues. The germline V gene has CDR1 LNHNV and CDR2 YYDKDF (reference sequence). V lost 0 bases, J lost 1 base, and 15 bases lay in between. This CDR3 is CATSREVWYRAQETQYF. The DNA of the CDR3 is TGTGCCACCAGCAGAGAGGTTTGGTACAGGGCCCAAGAGACCCAGTACTTC.

The chain links TRBV5-1 to TRBJ1-5; 9 bases agree with TRBD1. The CDR3 has 16 amino acids. Per the germline V gene, CDR1 is SGHRS and CDR2 is YFSETQ. J was trimmed by 2 bases and V by 4 bases; bases with no gene match: 7. The CDR3 here is CASSPLGQGGNQPQHF. The CDR3 DNA reads as TGCGCCAGCAGCCCCTTGGGACAGGGAGGCAATCAGCCCCAGCATTTT.

The chain joins TRBV11-3 to TRBJ2-1; 8 bases match TRBD2. Unmatched junction bases numbered 10, after V lost 5 bases and J lost 10 bases. Germline CDR1 reads SGHNT; CDR2 reads YENEEA. The CDR3 length is 14 residues. The CDR3 DNA reads TGTGCCAGCAGCGTAACGACTAGCGATGGCGAGCAGTTCTTC. Translated, it gives CASSVTTSDGEQFF. The full variable domain, rest sourced from reference TRBV11-3 and TRBJ2-1, is EAGVVQSPRYKIIEKKQPVAFWCNPISGHNTLYWYLQNLGQGPELLIRYENEEAVDDSQLPKDRFSAERLKGVDSTLKIQPAELGDSAVYLCASSVTTSDGEQFFGPGTRLTVL.

The chain couples TRBV3-1 (or the pseudogene TRBV3-2) to TRBJ2-7; the D is unclear. V gave up 1 base and J gave up 2 bases, with 12 bases separating them. This CDR3 spans 15 amino acids. Germline values: CDR1 LGHDT, CDR2 YNNKEL (reference sequence). CDR3 DNA: TGTGCCAGCAGCCAAGGGAGTCTCGCGACCTACGAGCAGTACTTC. This translates into CASSQGSLATYEQYF.

The chain is built from TRBV14 and TRBJ1-6, with D unresolved. The V gene's germline CDR1 is SGHDN and CDR2 FVKESK. The CDR3 extends over 14 amino acids. V was trimmed by 2 bases and J by 7 bases, leaving 9 bases between them. This CDR3 reads CASSQLRSNSPLHF. CDR3 nucleotides: TGTGCCAGCAGCCAACTACGGTCGAATTCACCCCTCCACTTT.

This clone was seen only a few times. Other DNA sequences from this sample encode an identical CDR3 as well. The rearrangement joins TRBV3-1 (or the pseudogene TRBV3-2) to TRBJ2-7; TRBD2 matches at 13 bases. Germline values: CDR1 LGHDT, CDR2 YNNKEL (reference sequence). CDR3 length: 15 amino acids. V lost 1 base and J lost 3; bases outside the gene matches: 0. In DNA, the CDR3 is TGTGCCAGCAGCCAAGGGACTAGCGGGAGCTACGAGCAGTACTTC. Amino acids: CASSQGTSGSYEQYF.

V gene TRBV28 combines with J gene TRBJ1-4; D perhaps matches TRBD1 (5 bases). Germline CDR1 is MDHEN and CDR2 is SYDVKM. This CDR3 has 16 amino acids. The ends were cut back, 6 bases at V and 0 bases at J, with 14 bases in the middle. The CDR3 bases are TGTGCCAGCAGGGGAGGTGGGGCAGCAACTAATGAAAAACTGTTTTTT. This translates into CASRGGGAATNEKLFF.

The J gene is TRBJ1-1, the V gene TRBV12-3 or TRBV12-4, with 7 bases aligning to TRBD1. CDR3 length equals 13 residues. The V segment lost 3 bases and the J segment 4 bases; nucleotides outside the gene matches: 2. CDR3 region: CASSFQGGTEAFF. Written as DNA, the CDR3 is TGTGCCAGCAGTTTTCAGGGGGGCACTGAAGCTTTCTTT.

The chain joins TRBV5-8 to TRBJ1-3, with D possibly being TRBD1 (6 bases). The germline V and J ends were trimmed by 2 bases and 5 bases, with 14 bases remaining between them. CDR3 length equals 15 residues. The germline CDR1 and CDR2 sequences are SGHTS and YDEGEE. CDR3 coding DNA: TGTGCCAGCAGCTTCGGGGGGCGGCAGAGAAACACCATATATTTT. Protein: CASSFGGRQRNTIYF.

The J gene is TRBJ1-6, the V gene TRBV27; D perhaps matches TRBD1 (6 bases). CDR1 and CDR2 (germline): MNHEY, SMNVEV (reference sequence). This CDR3 is 16 amino acids long. V was shortened by 6 bases and J by 7 bases, with 19 bases between the two germline ends. The CDR3 DNA reads as TGTGCCAGCAGACGGCTTGGGGTGGGGGCGAATTCACCCCTCCACTTT. This translates into CASRRLGVGANSPLHF.

The chain recombines TRBV27 with TRBJ2-1; the match to TRBD2 covers 10 bases. The CDR3 is 16 residues long. J lost 5 bases, V lost 0 bases, and 4 bases had no gene match. In germline, CDR1 is MNHEY, CDR2 SMNVEV (reference sequence). DNA of the CDR3: TGTGCCAGCAGTTTATCTAGCGGGAGGCCCCACAATGAGCAGTTCTTC. As protein: CASSLSSGRPHNEQFF.

The chain combines TRBV7-3 with TRBJ2-1; D not certain. This CDR3 spans 14 amino acids. CDR1 is SGHTA, CDR2 FQGTGA, per germline. Trimming removed 2 bases at V and 7 bases at J, with 12 bases between. The CDR3 DNA sequence: TGTGCCAGCAGCTTAGGCCATAGCTCGAATGAGCAGTTCTTC. It yields the protein CASSLGHSSNEQFF.

The chain links TRBV6-5 to TRBJ1-2, with D perhaps matching TRBD1 (5 bases). Germline-derived CDR1 and CDR2 are MNHEY and SVGAGI. The CDR3 sequence is 14 residues long. V lost 7 bases and J 5 bases, leaving 17 bases between the germline ends. The CDR3: CASTIDSPVYGYTF. Written as DNA, the CDR3 is TGTGCCAGCACAATCGACAGTCCAGTTTATGGCTACACCTTC.

This rearrangement joins TRBV6-5 to TRBJ1-2; D may be TRBD1 (5 bases). Germline V lookup: CDR1 MNHEY, CDR2 SVGAGI. Trimming cost V 2 bases and J 0 bases, with 7 bases left between them. This CDR3 has 14 residues. Here the CDR3 reads CASSYQGTNYGYTF. In nucleotides, the CDR3 is TGTGCCAGCAGTTACCAGGGAACTAACTATGGCTACACCTTC.

The chain carries TRBV28 and TRBJ2-2; 12 bases line up with TRBD2. The CDR3 runs to 17 residues. With 5 bases clipped from V and 9 bases from J, the junction kept 13 bases outside the gene matches. Germline V gives CDR1 MDHEN, CDR2 SYDVKM. The CDR3 loop is CASSGRGLAGGPRELFF. The CDR3 region has the DNA TGTGCCAGCAGTGGGAGGGGTCTAGCGGGAGGGCCGCGGGAGCTGTTTTTT.

The V call is TRBV19, the J call TRBJ2-2; D gene uncertain. Trimming took 5 bases from V and 6 from J, leaving 13 bases between them. Germline loops: CDR1 LNHDA, CDR2 SQIVND (reference sequence). This CDR3 region has 14 residues. The CDR3 protein is CASSSRQAPGELFF. Written as DNA, the CDR3 is TGTGCCAGTAGTTCCCGACAAGCTCCCGGGGAGCTGTTTTTT.

This clone was detected only once. This chain connects TRBV28 to TRBJ1-1; D is undetermined. Trimming took off 6 bases at V and 2 bases at J, with 16 bases between the two ends. This CDR3 has 15 residues. The germline CDR1 and CDR2 sequences are MDHEN and SYDVKM. As DNA, the CDR3 is TGTGCCAGCAGCCCCCCATCAGGATCCAACACTGAAGCTTTCTTT. Encoded protein: CASSPPSGSNTEAFF. The whole variable domain, filled in from reference TRBV28 and TRBJ1-1, reads DVKVTQSSRYLVKRTGEKVFLECVQDMDHENMFWYRQDPGLGLRLIYFSYDVKMKEKGDIPEGYSVSREKKERFSLILESASTNQTSMYLCASSPPSGSNTEAFFGQGTRLTVV.

V gene TRBV13 combines with J gene TRBJ1-2; the D gene is possibly TRBD1 (5 bases). The germline gives CDR1 PRHDT, CDR2 FYEKMQ (reference sequence). V shed 5 bases and J shed 5 bases, with 15 bases lying between them. The length of the CDR3 is 14 residues. The CDR3 sequence: CASSPRQIPYGYTF. The CDR3, as DNA: TGTGCCAGCAGCCCAAGACAGATCCCTTATGGCTACACCTTC.

A few counts support this clone. CDR3 DNA: TGTGCCAGCAGCCCCGGACTCGGGCAGAACACCGGGGAGCTGTTTTTT. Translated: CASSPGLGQNTGELFF. The chain joins TRBV5-6 to TRBJ2-2, with D possibly matching TRBD2 (5 bases). The V gene's germline CDR1 is SGHDT and CDR2 YYEEEE. The CDR3 is 16 amino acids. Trimming shortened V by 4 bases and J by 1 base, and 14 bases separated the two germline ends.

The chain joins TRBV5-1 to TRBJ1-1; D unclear. Germline loops: CDR1 SGHRS, CDR2 YFSETQ. The V and J ends lost 0 bases and 5 bases respectively, with 14 bases between them. The CDR3 length is 15 residues. In DNA form, the CDR3 reads TGCGCCAGCAGCTTGGTGGCAGGAGGTCAGACTGAAGCTTTCTTT. Protein product: CASSLVAGGQTEAFF.

This chain connects TRBV29-1 to TRBJ2-5; 7 nucleotides match TRBD2. CDR1 and CDR2 from the germline V gene are SQVTM and ANQGSEA. V shed 0 bases and J 7 bases; nucleotides not matched to a gene: 2. The CDR3 runs to 12 residues. The CDR3 DNA sequence: TGCAGCGTTGAAGATGGGAGGGGGACCCAGTACTTC. The encoded protein is CSVEDGRGTQYF. Variable domain in full (rest from reference TRBV29-1 and TRBJ2-5): SAVISQKPSRDICQRGTSLTIQCQVDSQVTMMFWYRQQPGQSLTLIATANQGSEATYESGFVIDKFPISRPNLTFSTLTVSNMSPEDSSIYLCSVEDGRGTQYFGPGTRLLVL.

The chain employs TRBV10-1 and TRBJ2-5; D perhaps matches TRBD1 (6 bases). CDR1 is WNHNN and CDR2 is SYGVQD in the germline V gene (reference sequence). V dropped 0 bases and J dropped 3 bases, with 11 bases sitting between them. This CDR3 contains 15 residues. CDR3 sequence: CASSESRSGEETQYF. The CDR3 region has the DNA TGCGCCAGCAGTGAGTCGAGGTCAGGGGAAGAGACCCAGTACTTC.

Only one count was recorded for this clone. The rearrangement joins TRBV20-1 to TRBJ2-7, with 15 bases lining up with TRBD2. The V gene end was trimmed by 3 bases and the J gene end by 4 bases; junction bases not matched to a gene: 7. The CDR3 is 16 residues long. Germline CDR1 reads DFQATT; CDR2 reads SNEGSKA (reference sequence). The CDR3 loop is CSASRTSGRGLYEQYF. The CDR3 DNA sequence: TGCAGTGCTAGTAGGACTAGCGGGAGGGGCTTATACGAGCAGTACTTC.